This TCR beta chain was obtained from a study of regulatory T cells in long-lasting Graves disease (dated by TCRdb to the early 2020s). With regard to the full study: Persistent Graves' disease was defined as antithyroid drug treatment for over 5 years with persistently positive TSH receptor autoantibodies. Persistent Graves' disease patients in the clinical cohort had taken antithyroid drugs for about 10.3 years on average. A total of 33 samples underwent TCR sequencing, from around 13 patients with persistent Graves' disease and roughly 20 patients with newly diagnosed Graves' disease. Patients with persistent Graves' disease were compared with patients with newly diagnosed Graves' disease using TCR sequencing and RNA sequencing of peripheral blood. The study was registered as a clinical trial and conducted in China. Overall results and qualifications from the work: Persistent patients shared more public clonotypes among themselves (under 3,000) than newly diagnosed patients did (approximately 970). Preferential use of TRBV28, TRBJ1-2 and TRBJ2-5 was observed in persistent disease, whereas TRBV20-1 and TRBJ2-1 were favored in newly diagnosed disease. Because the primary lesion, thyroid tissue, could not be accessed, the study looked at peripheral blood alone. The authors acknowledged the small sample size as a limitation that may reduce accuracy. Compared with newly diagnosed patients, patients with persistent Graves' disease had lower TCR Shannon entropy and fewer highly expanded clones, which suggests clonal expansion. Sequencing and analysis were limited to the TCR beta chain.

The CDR3 runs 16 residues from the cysteine to the phenylalanine. CDR3 DNA only is kept here, 48 bases in frame from base 1. Trimming accounts for 5 bases at V and 4 bases at J, while the number of junction bases matched to no gene is 12. Sequences MNHEY (CDR1) and SMNVEV (CDR2) are obtained from the germline V gene (reference sequence). Receptor amplification or capture employed multiplex PCR. The run used an Illumina HiSeq 4000. iRepertoire HTBI primers and Arm-PCR amplification of CDR3 regions were used to construct TCR beta libraries. PCR products were gel purified before sequencing. The published analysis was carried out like this. Gene usage analysis of CDR3 amino acid clonotypes relied on the 60 or so TRBV and around 14 TRBJ segments identified across samples. COPE and FqMerger were used to merge the filtered high-quality paired reads into contigs. Contigs were aligned with BLAST to IMGT TRBV, TRBD and TRBJ reference genes, and CDR3 was defined per IMGT. Any clonotype with a frequency above 0.1% was classified as a highly expanded clone. Shannon entropy was used to measure repertoire diversity, and the Gini coefficient was used to measure V-J evenness. Public clonotypes were defined as clonotypes shared by more than one individual. Clones were called with MiXCR by TCRdb after fastp trimmed the public reads at Q25, and only in-frame beta chains were retained. Every entry covers one CDR3 protein and lists the most common genes and DNA from its rows. The authors' filters were not applied to this entry. A total of around 450,000 distinct CDR3 sequences appear in this sample, about 22% of them only once. The top ten constitute 7.1% of the sample.

In regard to this clonotype: Its antigen is not yet known. No much larger clonotype is one base removed from it; base qualities were not supplied.

The label giving this sample's time point can be read as: persistent/refractory GD, antithyroid drugs over 5 years with positive TRAb. For both TCR sequencing and RNA sequencing, RNA was extracted from PBMCs using TRIzol. Graves' disease was diagnosed according to American Thyroid Association guidelines. Recruitment of patients was carried out at an endocrinology department in Xi'an, China. From each patient, about 9 milliliters of peripheral blood was collected into an EDTA anticoagulant tube. Ficoll Paque Plus density gradient separation was used to isolate PBMCs, and no further T cell sorting was done. RNA quality was checked with an Agilent 2100 Bioanalyzer and agarose gel, and concentration with a NanoDrop 2000.

The clonotype comes from a female donor with Graves disease. Sample: peripheral blood mononuclear cells (PBMCs), taken when the disease was refractory, from a patient treated with antithyroid drugs. In this chain, TRBV27 is recombined with TRBJ2-7, with 9 bases aligning to TRBD1. For the CDR3, the sequence is CASSNPLRDREYEQYF. The DNA reads TGTGCCAGCAGTAATCCACTCAGGGACAGGGAGTACGAGCAGTACTTC.